The rows below give T cell receptor beta chains drawn from one sample of a study of beta chain features in type 1 diabetes. Clones were sequenced by immunoSEQ multiplex PCR, and TCRdb holds only the in-frame ones, with some missing. The sample holds approximately 600,000 clones, 9.5% to 15% seen once. Sample: naive CD4+ T cells from blood. These receptors were taken from a man between 25 and 39 years old with type 1 diabetes. Both conserved end residues are part of each CDR3. A row's size may be missing; if present it is once, few, many or a size class.

cdr3_aa	clone_size	j_call	v_call
CASSAFSNTEAFF	-	TRBJ1-1	TRBV27
CASSEGGRPNTEAFF	few	TRBJ1-1	TRBV2
CASSLVADNEQFF	few	TRBJ2-1	TRBV7-2
CASSPPPGDEQYF	few	TRBJ2-7	TRBV18
CASSFGGIRQPQHF	few	TRBJ1-5	TRBV27
CAIRPGQGATDTQYF	few	TRBJ2-3	TRBV10-3
CASSAREETQYF	few	TRBJ2-5	TRBV9
CASSYSGGQETQYF	-	TRBJ2-5	TRBV6-5
CASSNLVVNTEAFF	-	TRBJ1-1	TRBV11-2
CASSTTGAQPQHF	few	TRBJ1-5	TRBV6-6
CASTPSLANEQFF	-	TRBJ2-1	TRBV7-9
CASSLTSFFSGNTIYF	few	TRBJ1-3	TRBV7-2
CAWSRTGNAEPQHF	-	TRBJ1-5	TRBV30
CASGPTSGGRGTQYF	-	TRBJ2-3	TRBV12-5
CASSLGQHLNEQFF	-	TRBJ2-1	TRBV5-1
CASSIEPGRGNYGYTF	few	TRBJ1-2	TRBV19
CASRLGQPAGEAFF	few	TRBJ1-1	TRBV4-2
CASSEVEGTEAFF	few	TRBJ1-1	TRBV9
CASSSPGRREPQHF	-	TRBJ1-5	TRBV6-5
CASKARGVAGYTF	-	TRBJ1-2	TRBV19
CASSSPGGGYTF	-	TRBJ1-2	TRBV7-6
CASSPGQDSYEQYF	-	TRBJ2-7	TRBV2
CASSPGQGKVEAFF	-	TRBJ1-1	TRBV18
CASSQDRDVGSDTQYF	few	TRBJ2-3	TRBV4-3
CASSFPRQGGNWYQETQYF	-	TRBJ2-5	TRBV28
CASSEMSPGNTIYF	-	TRBJ1-3	TRBV9
CASSPSGTTNEKLFF	-	TRBJ1-4	TRBV9
CASSIRPGPVIAKNIQYF	few	TRBJ2-4	TRBV2
CASSEAHRNNSPLHF	-	TRBJ1-6	TRBV2
CASVPGGHEKLFF	few	TRBJ1-4	TRBV6-1
CASSIGAVVNYGYTF	-	TRBJ1-2	TRBV19
CASSQPVSSGNTIYF	-	TRBJ1-3	TRBV4-1
CASSMRGKLLTDTQYF	-	TRBJ2-3	TRBV19
CASSLSSGRFKGNQPQHF	-	TRBJ1-5	TRBV7-2
CAISGGTDQPQHF	-	TRBJ1-5	TRBV10-3
CASSLGRVIEQYF	-	TRBJ2-7	TRBV7-2
CASSLVSSNEKLFF	-	TRBJ1-4	TRBV11-2
CASSQYRISGANVLTF	few	TRBJ2-6	TRBV4-3
CASSPRSVRGSEAFF	-	TRBJ1-1	TRBV11-3
CSARSRTRMVTDTQYF	few	TRBJ2-3	TRBV29-1
CASSGDRGWGNEQFF	few	TRBJ2-1	TRBV19
CASSDSGDQPQHF	-	TRBJ1-5	TRBV2
CASSQSSYEQYF	-	TRBJ2-7	TRBV11-2
CASSGGQLNSPLHF	-	TRBJ1-6	TRBV9